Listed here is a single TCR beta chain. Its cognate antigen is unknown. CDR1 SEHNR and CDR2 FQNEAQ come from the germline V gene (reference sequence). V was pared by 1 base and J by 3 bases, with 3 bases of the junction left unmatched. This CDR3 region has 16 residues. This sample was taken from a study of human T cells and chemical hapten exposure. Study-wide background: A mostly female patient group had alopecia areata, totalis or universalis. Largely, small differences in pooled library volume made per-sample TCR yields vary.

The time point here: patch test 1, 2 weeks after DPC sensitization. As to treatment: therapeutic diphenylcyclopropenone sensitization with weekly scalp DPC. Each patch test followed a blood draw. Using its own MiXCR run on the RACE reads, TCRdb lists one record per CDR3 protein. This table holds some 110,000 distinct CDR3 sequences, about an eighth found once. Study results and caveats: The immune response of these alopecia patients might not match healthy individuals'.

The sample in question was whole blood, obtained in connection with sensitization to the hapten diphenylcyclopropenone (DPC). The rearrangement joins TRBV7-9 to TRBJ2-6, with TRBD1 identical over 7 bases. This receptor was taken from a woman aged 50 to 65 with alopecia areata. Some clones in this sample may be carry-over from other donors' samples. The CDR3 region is CASSLGQGNGANVLTF. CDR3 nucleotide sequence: TGTGCCAGCAGCTTAGGACAGGGAAATGGGGCCAACGTCCTGACTTTC.